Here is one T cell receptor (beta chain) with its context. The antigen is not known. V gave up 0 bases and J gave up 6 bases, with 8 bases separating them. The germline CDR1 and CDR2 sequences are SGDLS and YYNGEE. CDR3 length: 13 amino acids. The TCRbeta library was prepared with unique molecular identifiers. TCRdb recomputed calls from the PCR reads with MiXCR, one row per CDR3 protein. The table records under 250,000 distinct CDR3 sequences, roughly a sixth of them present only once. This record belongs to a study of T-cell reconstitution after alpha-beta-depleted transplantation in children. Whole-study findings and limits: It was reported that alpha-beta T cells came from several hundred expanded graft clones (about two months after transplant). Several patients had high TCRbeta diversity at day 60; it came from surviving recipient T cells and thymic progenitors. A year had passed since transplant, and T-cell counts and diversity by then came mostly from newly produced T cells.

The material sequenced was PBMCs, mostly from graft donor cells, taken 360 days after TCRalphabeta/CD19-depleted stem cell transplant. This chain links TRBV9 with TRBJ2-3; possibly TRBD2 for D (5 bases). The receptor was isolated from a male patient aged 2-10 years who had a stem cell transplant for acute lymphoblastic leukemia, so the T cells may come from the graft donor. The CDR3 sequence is CASSVDPGDTQYF. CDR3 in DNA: TGTGCCAGCAGCGTAGATCCGGGGGATACGCAGTATTTT. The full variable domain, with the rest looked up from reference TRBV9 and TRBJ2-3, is DSGVTQTPKHLITATGQRVTLRCSPRSGDLSVYWYQQSLDQGLQFLIQYYNGEERAKGNILERFSAQQFPDLHSELNLSSLELGDSALYFCASSVDPGDTQYFGPGTRLTVL.